The source of this T cell receptor beta chain is a study of control samples from healthy donors and cancer patients. The CDR3 is 15 residues long. Germline V gives CDR1 SGHNT, CDR2 YYREEE (reference sequence). Losses at the gene ends were 4 bases for V and 0 bases for J; bases not matched to a gene: 6. Produced via immunoSEQ multiplex PCR; TCRdb's table is partial and in-frame only. The profile shows approximately 51,000 clones, about 80% of them singletons. The chain recombines TRBV5-4 with TRBJ1-2; TRBD1 matches 7 bases. This TCR derives from a man in his sixties or seventies in good health. Sequencing used blood. This CDR3 reads CASSMNRGANYGYTF. The CDR3 nucleotides read TGTGCCAGCAGCATGAACAGGGGAGCTAACTATGGCTACACCTTC. The entire variable domain, with the rest obtained from reference TRBV5-4 and TRBJ1-2, is as follows: ETGVTQSPTHLIKTRGQQVTLRCSSQSGHNTVSWYQQALGQGPQFIFQYYREEENGRGNFPPRFSGLQFPNYSSELNVNALELDDSALYLCASSMNRGANYGYTFGSGTRLTVV.